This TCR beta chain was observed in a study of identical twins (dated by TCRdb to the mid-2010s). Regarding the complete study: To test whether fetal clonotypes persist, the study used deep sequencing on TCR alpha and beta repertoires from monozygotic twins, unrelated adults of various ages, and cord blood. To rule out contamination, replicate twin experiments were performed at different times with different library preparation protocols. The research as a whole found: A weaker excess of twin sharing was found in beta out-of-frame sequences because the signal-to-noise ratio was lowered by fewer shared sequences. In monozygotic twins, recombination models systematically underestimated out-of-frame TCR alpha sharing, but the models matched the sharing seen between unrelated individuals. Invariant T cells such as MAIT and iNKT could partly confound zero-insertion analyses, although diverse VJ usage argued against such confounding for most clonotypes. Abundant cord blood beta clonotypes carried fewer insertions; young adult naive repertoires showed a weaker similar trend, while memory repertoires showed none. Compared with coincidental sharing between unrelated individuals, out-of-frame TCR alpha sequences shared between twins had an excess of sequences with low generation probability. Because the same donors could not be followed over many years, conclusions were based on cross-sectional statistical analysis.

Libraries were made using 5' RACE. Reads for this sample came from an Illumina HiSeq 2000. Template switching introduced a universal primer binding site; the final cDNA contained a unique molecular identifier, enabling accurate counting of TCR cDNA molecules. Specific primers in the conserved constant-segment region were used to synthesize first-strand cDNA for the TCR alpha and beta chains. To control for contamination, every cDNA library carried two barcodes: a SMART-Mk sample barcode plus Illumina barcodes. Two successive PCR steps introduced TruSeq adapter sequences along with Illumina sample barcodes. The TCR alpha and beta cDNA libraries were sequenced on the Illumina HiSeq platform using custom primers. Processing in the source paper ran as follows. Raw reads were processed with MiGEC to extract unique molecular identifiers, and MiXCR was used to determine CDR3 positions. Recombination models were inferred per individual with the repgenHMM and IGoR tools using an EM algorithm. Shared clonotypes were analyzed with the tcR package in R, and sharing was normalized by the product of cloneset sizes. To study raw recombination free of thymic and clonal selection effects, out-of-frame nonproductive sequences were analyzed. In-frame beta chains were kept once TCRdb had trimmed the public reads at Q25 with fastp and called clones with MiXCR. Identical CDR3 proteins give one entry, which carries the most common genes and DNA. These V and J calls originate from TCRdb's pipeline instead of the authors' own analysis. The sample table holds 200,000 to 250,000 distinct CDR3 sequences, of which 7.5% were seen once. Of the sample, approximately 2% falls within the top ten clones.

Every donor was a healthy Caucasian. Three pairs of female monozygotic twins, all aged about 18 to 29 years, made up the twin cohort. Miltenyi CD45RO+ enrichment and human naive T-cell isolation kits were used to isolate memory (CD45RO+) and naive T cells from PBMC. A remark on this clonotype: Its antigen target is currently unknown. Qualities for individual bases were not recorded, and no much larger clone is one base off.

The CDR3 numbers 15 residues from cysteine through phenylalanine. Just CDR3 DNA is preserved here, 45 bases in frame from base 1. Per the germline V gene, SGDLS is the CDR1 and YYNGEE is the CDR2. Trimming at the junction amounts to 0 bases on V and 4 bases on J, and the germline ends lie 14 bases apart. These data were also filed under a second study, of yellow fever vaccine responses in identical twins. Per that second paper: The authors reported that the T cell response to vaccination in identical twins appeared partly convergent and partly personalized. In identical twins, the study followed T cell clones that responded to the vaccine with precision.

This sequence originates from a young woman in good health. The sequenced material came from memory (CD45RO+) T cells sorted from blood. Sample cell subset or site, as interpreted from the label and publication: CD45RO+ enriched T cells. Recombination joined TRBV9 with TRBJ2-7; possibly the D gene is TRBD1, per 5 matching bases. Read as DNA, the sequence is TGTGCCAGCAGCGTAGCCTCAGGGTATGGTTACGAGCAGTACTTC. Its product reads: CASSVASGYGYEQYF. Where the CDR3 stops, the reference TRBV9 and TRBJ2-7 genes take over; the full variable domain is DSGVTQTPKHLITATGQRVTLRCSPRSGDLSVYWYQQSLDQGLQFLIQYYNGEERAKGNILERFSAQQFPDLHSELNLSSLELGDSALYFCASSVASGYGYEQYFGPGTRLTVT.